This T cell receptor (beta chain) was recorded in a study of T cells in Graves' hyperthyroidism and ophthalmopathy (dated by TCRdb to between 2018 and 2021). For the wider study: Peripheral blood samples were taken at the time of initial diagnosis, prior to any treatment. For training and testing, the 80 to 100 patients in the discovery cohort were randomly divided in a 7:3 ratio. Once sampling was done, hyperthyroidism patients were given methimazole at a starting dose of 30 mg daily, whereas ophthalmopathy patients were given high-dose intravenous methylprednisolone. The study also compared thyroid tissue and blood T-cell repertoires from several Graves' hyperthyroidism patients. The paper describes TCR Vbeta CDR3 sequencing of some 130 peripheral blood samples, made up of about 41 ophthalmopathy patients, 70 to 75 hyperthyroidism patients and roughly 17 progressor patients. An independent validation cohort of around 20 hyperthyroidism patients and 17 patients who later progressed to ophthalmopathy tested prospective prediction of ophthalmopathy. TCR V-J signatures able to tell the groups apart were searched for in a discovery cohort of 90 to 100 patients, of whom under 45 had Graves' ophthalmopathy and around 56 had stable Graves' hyperthyroidism.

With regard to this clonotype: No antigen is known for it. This may stem from a read error, because a much larger clone lies one nucleotide away.

V sheds 7 bases and J sheds 6 bases, leaving 10 bases between their ends. Looking up the germline V gene (reference sequence) yields CDR1 DFQATT and CDR2 SNEGSKA. From the cysteine up to the phenylalanine, the CDR3 has a length of 11 residues. The entry retains the CDR3 DNA only, 33 bases that are in frame from base 1. TCR beta CDR3 regions were amplified from RNA transcripts. The TCR CDR3 was subjected to a first round of RT-PCR using the HTBI primer set and the Qiagen OneStep RT-PCR kit. A second multiplex PCR round built the libraries, followed by size selection and purification. Paired-end sequencing of the libraries was performed with 100 bp reads on an Illumina HiSeq2000. The source study handled its data this way. Raw data were processed with SOAPnuke, discarding reads with adapters, uncalled bases, mean Phred below 15, or no exact constant-primer or identifier match. COPE v1.2.5 was used to merge the high-quality paired reads, and each unique nucleotide sequence was defined as a clonotype. MiTCR v1.1 was used to align the clonotypes against IMGT TRBV, TRBD and TRBJ reference segments. Only V-J combinations with frequency above 0.0001, covering roughly 99% of repertoires, were analysed. A TCS score was defined as the ratio of F50 (clonal expansion) to E x V (chaos), with BLOSUM62-based TCRdist applied between CDR3 peptides within each V-J. Welch's t-statistics and random forest reduced approximately 520 V-J features to 10 to 15, which were used in a naive Bayes classifier (R e1071). Clones were called with MiXCR by TCRdb after fastp trimmed the public reads at Q25, and only in-frame beta chains were retained. Here each entry gathers all rows of one CDR3 protein and keeps the most common genes and DNA. The V and J calls, along with clone size, are taken from TCRdb and not from the paper's own processing. Recorded for this sample are over 350,000 distinct CDR3 sequences; over 12% of them occurred a single time. The top ten constitute less than 15% of the sample.

Ophthalmopathy patients had moderately to severely active disease, with a Clinical Activity Score of 3 or more, a NOSPECS grade of 4 or more, and a disease duration of less than 3 months. The study excluded patients with uncontrolled infections, other autoimmune diseases, pregnancy or lactation. Diagnoses were established on the basis of clinical symptoms, serum thyroxine and TRAb, thyroid ultrasound, and orbital computed tomography. PBMCs were isolated from more than 8 ml of fresh peripheral blood by Ficoll-Paque density gradient centrifugation. Total RNA was extracted using Trizol reagent, and RNA quality was assessed on an Agilent 2100 Bioanalyzer. Broader findings and caveats from the paper: No statistical method was used to fix the sample size in advance, and group allocation was not hidden from the investigators. Ophthalmopathy was separated from stable hyperthyroidism by a 13 V-J signature model, with 85% to 90% sensitivity and 81% to 82% specificity obtained in cross-validation and 80%/75% obtained in testing. During validation, the model predicted progression to ophthalmopathy a median of roughly six months ahead of onset, with around 70% sensitivity and 72% to 85% specificity. Most expanded thyroid clonotypes (frequency above 0.001) were also detected in blood, a finding suggesting that blood repertoires may reflect thyroid immune responses.

Sample: blood. The chain is assembled from TRBV20-1 and TRBJ2-1, with the D gene uncertain. The source is a man between 18 and 35 years old with Graves' ophthalmopathy. In nucleotides, the sequence is TGCAGTGTTAGGATCCTCAATGAGCAGTTCTTC. This yields the protein CSVRILNEQFF.